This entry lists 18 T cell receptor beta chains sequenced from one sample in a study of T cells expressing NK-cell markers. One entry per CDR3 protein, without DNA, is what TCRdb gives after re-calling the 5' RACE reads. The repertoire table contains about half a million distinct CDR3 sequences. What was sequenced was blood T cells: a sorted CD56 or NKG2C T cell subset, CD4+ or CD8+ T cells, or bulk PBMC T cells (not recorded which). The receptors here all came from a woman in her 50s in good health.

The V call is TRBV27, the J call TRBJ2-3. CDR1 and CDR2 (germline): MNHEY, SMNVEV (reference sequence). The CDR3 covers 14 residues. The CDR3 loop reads CASIDFSSTDTQYF.

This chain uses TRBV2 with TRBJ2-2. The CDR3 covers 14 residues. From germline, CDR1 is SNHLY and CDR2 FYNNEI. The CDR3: CASSETSNTGELFF.

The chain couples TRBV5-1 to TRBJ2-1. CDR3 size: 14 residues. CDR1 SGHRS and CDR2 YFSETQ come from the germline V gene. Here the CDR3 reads CASSLQADDNEQFF.

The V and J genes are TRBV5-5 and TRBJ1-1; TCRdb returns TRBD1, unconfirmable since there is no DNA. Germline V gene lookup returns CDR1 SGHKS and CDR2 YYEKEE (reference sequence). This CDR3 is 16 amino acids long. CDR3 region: CASSRGQGRGNTEAFF.

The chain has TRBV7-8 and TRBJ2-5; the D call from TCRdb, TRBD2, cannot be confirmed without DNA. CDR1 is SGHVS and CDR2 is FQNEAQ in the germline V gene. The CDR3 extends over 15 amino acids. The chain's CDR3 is CASSPEGGMYGTQYF.

The chain's CDR3 is CASSVKTGQLINEQFF. The V and J genes are TRBV9 and TRBJ2-1; the TCRdb D gene call, TRBD1, has no DNA to confirm it. Per the germline V gene, CDR1 is SGDLS and CDR2 is YYNGEE. The CDR3 runs to 16 residues.

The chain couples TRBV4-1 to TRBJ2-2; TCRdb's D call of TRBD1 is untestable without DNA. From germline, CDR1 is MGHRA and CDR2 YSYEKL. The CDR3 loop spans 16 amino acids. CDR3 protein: CASSQPGQGASGELFF.

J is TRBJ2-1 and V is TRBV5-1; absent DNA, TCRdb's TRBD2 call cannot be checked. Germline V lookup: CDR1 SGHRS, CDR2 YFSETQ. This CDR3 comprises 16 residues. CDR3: CASSLSRTRPDNEQFF.

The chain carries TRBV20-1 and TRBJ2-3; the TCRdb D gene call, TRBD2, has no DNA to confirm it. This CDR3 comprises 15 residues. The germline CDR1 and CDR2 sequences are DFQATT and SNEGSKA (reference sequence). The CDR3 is CSARLPFTEIDTQYF.

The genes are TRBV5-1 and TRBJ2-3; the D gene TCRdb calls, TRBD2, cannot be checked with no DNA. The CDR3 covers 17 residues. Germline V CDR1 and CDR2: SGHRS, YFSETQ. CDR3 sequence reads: CASSLMTSGRAKDTQYF.

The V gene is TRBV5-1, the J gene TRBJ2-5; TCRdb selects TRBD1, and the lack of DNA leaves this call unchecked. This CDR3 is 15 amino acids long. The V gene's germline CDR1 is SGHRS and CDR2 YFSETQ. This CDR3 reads CASSPGQGYRETQYF.

This chain's CDR3 is CASSLDRQNTGELFF. The V gene is TRBV11-2, the J gene TRBJ2-2. The germline CDR1 and CDR2 sequences are SGHAT and FQNNGV. The CDR3 consists of 15 residues.

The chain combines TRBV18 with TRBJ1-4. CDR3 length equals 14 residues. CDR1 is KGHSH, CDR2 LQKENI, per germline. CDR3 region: CASSPLVSNEKLFF.

The CDR3: CASSRTSGAPDEQFF. The chain links TRBV4-1 to TRBJ2-1; TCRdb calls TRBD2, which cannot be checked without DNA. Germline V lookup: CDR1 MGHRA, CDR2 YSYEKL. This CDR3 comprises 15 residues.

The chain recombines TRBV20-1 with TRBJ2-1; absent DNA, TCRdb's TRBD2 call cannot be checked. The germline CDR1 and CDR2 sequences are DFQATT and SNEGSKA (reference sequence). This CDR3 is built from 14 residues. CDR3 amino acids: CSARASGPYNEQFF.

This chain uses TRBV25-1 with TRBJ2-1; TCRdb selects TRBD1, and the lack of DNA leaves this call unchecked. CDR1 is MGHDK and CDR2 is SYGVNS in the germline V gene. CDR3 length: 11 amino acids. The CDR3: CASSTGWLAFF.

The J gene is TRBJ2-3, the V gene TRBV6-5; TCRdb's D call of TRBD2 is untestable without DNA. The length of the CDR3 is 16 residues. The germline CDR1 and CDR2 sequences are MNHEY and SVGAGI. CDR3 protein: CASSPSLALGGDTQYF.

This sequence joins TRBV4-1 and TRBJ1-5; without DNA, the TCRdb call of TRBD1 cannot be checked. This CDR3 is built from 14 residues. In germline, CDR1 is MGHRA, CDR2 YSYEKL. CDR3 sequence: CASSAGGINQPQHF.